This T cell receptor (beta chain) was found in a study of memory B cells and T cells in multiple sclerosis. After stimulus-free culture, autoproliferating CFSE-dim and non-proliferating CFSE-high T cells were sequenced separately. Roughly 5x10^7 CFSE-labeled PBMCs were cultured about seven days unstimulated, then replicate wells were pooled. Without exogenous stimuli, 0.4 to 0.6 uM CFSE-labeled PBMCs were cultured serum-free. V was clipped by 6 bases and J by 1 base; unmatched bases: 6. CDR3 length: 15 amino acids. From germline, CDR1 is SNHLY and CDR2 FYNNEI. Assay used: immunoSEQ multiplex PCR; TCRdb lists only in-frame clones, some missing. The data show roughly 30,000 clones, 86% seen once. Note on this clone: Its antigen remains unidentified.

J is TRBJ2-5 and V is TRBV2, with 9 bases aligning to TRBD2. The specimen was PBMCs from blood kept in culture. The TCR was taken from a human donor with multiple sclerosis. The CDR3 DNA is TGTGCCAGCAGCGATCCGGGACTAGCCCAAGAGACCCAGTACTTC. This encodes CASSDPGLAQETQYF.